At least ten counts were recorded for the clone carrying this T cell receptor (beta chain). Its cognate antigen is unknown. The data derive from a study of spatial heterogeneity in lung cancer. The germline CDR1 and CDR2 sequences are LGHDT and YNNKEL (reference sequence). The CDR3 spans 12 residues. The V end lost 2 bases, the J end lost 7 bases, and 9 bases lay between the germline ends. The study's findings and limits: More often at tumor resection than at routine follow-up, ubiquitous expanded tumor TCRs were detected in the blood.

Time point reported: sample taken at primary tumor resection. The donors were approximately 65 patients with non-small cell lung cancer that was early-stage and untreated. Researchers sequenced whole RNA taken from tumor, nontumor lung or frozen PBMC without sorting. Unique molecular identifiers, one per molecule, were present on every TCR cDNA molecule. MiXCR was run by TCRdb on the 5' RACE reads, yielding one entry per CDR3 protein. The sample has tens of thousands of distinct CDR3 sequences; 5% to 6.5% are singletons. This sample comprised PBMCs, obtained at surgery. This receptor was taken from a female donor with early-stage non-small cell lung cancer. The chain is built from TRBV3-1 and TRBJ2-7, with D uncertain. CDR3 region: CASSQRSWEQYF. The CDR3 region has the DNA TGTGCCAGCAGCCAAAGATCCTGGGAGCAGTACTTC.